Listed below are T cell receptor beta chains from one sample, sequenced in a study of T cell responses to AZD1222 COVID-19 vaccine. Libraries were prepared by immunoSEQ multiplex PCR; TCRdb keeps only in-frame clonotypes and omits some of them. This table has approximately 94,000 clones, 85% to 95% appearing once. Specimen: peripheral blood, collected on day 0 of AZD1222 vaccination. The receptor set was obtained from an adult in good health. Both conserved end residues are part of each CDR3. The D gene is left open where the match is weak. Clone size is given for some rows only: seen once, a few or many times, or a class if the clone is expanded.

V gene	J gene	clone size	D gene	CDR3 protein	CDR3 DNA
TRBV3-1/TRBV3-2	TRBJ1-6	NA	TRBD1	CASSRTRQGSYNSPLHF	TGTGCCAGCAGCCGAACCCGACAGGGCTCCTATAATTCACCCCTCCACTTT
TRBV27	TRBJ1-4	once	NA	CASSGQPTNEKLFF	TGTGCCAGCAGCGGACAGCCAACTAATGAAAAACTGTTTTTT
TRBV11-1	TRBJ2-7	NA	TRBD2	CASSSLAVNSYEQYF	TGTGCCAGCAGCTCCCTAGCGGTGAACTCCTACGAGCAGTACTTC
TRBV9	TRBJ2-7	NA	NA	CASSPRSVSEQYF	TGTGCCAGCAGCCCTCGATCAGTGAGCGAGCAGTACTTC
TRBV29-1	TRBJ2-3	once	NA	CSVEVEGGRTDTQYF	TGCAGCGTTGAAGTAGAAGGGGGTCGCACAGATACGCAGTATTTT
TRBV28	TRBJ2-2	NA	NA	CASKTNTGELFF	TGTGCCAGTAAAACGAACACCGGGGAGCTGTTTTTT
TRBV27	TRBJ1-6	NA	NA	CASTGGYNSPLHF	TGTGCCAGCACAGGTGGCTATAATTCACCCCTCCACTTT
TRBV3-1/TRBV3-2	TRBJ2-7	NA	TRBD2	CASSQGGAYEQYF	TGTGCCAGCAGCCAGGGAGGGGCCTACGAGCAGTACTTC
TRBV2	TRBJ1-2	NA	TRBD1	CASRTGTGGNYGYTF	TGTGCCAGCAGAACCGGGACAGGGGGTAACTATGGCTACACCTTC
TRBV9	TRBJ2-4	NA	NA	CASSAPENIQYF	TGTGCCAGCAGCGCACCGGAAAACATTCAGTACTTC
TRBV24-1	TRBJ1-5	NA	NA	CATSDNTGFQPQHF	TGTGCCACCAGTGATAATACAGGGTTTCAGCCCCAGCATTTT
TRBV2	TRBJ1-5	NA	NA	CASSVNRPDQPQHF	TGTGCCAGCAGTGTGAACAGGCCGGATCAGCCCCAGCATTTT
TRBV7-3	TRBJ2-4	NA	NA	CASSSTGAPRVKNIQYF	TGTGCCAGCAGCTCAACCGGGGCCCCCCGGGTCAAAAACATTCAGTACTTC
TRBV30	TRBJ2-7	NA	NA	CAWSVRSYYEQYF	TGTGCCTGGAGTGTACGCAGCTACTACGAGCAGTACTTC
TRBV27	TRBJ1-6	NA	NA	CASTKGTDYSPLHF	TGTGCCAGCACTAAGGGGACGGATTATTCACCCCTCCACTTT
TRBV12-3/TRBV12-4	TRBJ1-1	NA	NA	CASSLGKEWWAFF	TGTGCCAGCAGTTTAGGCAAGGAATGGTGGGCTTTCTTT